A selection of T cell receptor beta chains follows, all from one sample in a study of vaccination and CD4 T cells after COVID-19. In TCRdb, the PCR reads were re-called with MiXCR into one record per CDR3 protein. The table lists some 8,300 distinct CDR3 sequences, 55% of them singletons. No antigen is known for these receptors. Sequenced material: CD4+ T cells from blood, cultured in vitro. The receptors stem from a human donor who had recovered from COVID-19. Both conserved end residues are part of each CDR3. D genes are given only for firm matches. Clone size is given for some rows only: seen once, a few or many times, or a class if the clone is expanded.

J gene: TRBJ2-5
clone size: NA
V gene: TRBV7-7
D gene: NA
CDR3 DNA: TGTGCCAGCAGCCGGGGGAGGCTAGTGAAGGGGGAGACCCAGTACTTC
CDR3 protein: CASSRGRLVKGETQYF

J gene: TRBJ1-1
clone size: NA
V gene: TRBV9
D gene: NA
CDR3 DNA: TGTGCCAGCAGCCCCGGACAGCTGCTAAATACTGAAGCTTTCTTT
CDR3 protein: CASSPGQLLNTEAFF

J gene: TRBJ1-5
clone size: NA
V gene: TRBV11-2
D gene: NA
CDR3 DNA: TGTGCCAGCAGCTTAGAATCAGCCACGAGGGGTATCGGCAATCAGCCCCAGCATTTT
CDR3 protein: CASSLESATRGIGNQPQHF

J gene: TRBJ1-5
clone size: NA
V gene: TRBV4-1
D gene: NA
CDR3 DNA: TGCGCCAGCAGCCAAGATTTGGGCCAGCCCCAGCATTTT
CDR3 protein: CASSQDLGQPQHF

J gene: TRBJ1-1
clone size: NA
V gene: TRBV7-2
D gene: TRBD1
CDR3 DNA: TGTGCCAGCAGCTTATATCAGGGGGTGAGCACTGAAGCTTTCTTT
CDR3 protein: CASSLYQGVSTEAFF

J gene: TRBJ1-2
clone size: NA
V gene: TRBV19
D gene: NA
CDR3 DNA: TGTGCCAGTAGTATCGAAGGGGCCTATGGCTACACCTTC
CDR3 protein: CASSIEGAYGYTF

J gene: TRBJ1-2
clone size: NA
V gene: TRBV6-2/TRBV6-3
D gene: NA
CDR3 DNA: TGTGCCAGCAGTTCGATCCAGAGACCGCGGACCTCCTATGGCTACACCTTC
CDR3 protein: CASSSIQRPRTSYGYTF

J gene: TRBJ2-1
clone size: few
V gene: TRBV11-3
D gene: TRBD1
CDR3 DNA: TGTGCCAGCAGCCCGGGGACAGGGAGGCAGTTCTTC
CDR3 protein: CASSPGTGRQFF

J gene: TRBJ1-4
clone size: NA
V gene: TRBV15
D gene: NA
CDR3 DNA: TGTGCCACCAGCAGAGATGAGGTGGCGAAACTGTTTTTT
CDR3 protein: CATSRDEVAKLFF

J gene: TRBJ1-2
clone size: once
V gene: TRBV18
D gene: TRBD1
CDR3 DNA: TGTGCCAGCTCACCATCAGGGGGCAACTATGGCTACACCTTC
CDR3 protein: CASSPSGGNYGYTF